This is a list of T cell receptor beta chains from one sample in a study of T cells expressing NK-cell markers. Reanalyzing the 5' RACE reads, TCRdb keeps one entry per CDR3 protein, without DNA. The sample includes a few hundred thousand distinct CDR3 sequences. The sequenced sample was blood T cells: a sorted CD56 or NKG2C T cell subset, CD4+ or CD8+ T cells, or bulk PBMC T cells (not recorded which). These receptors were taken from a woman aged 45-60 years in good health. Each CDR3 is given with its conserved first and last residue.

v_gene	j_gene	CDR3aa
TRBV3-1	TRBJ2-7	CASSPLFPGEQYF
TRBV24-1	TRBJ2-1	CATSASLAGVYEQFF
TRBV5-1	TRBJ1-1	CASSQDPVSGSNTEAFF
TRBV5-1	TRBJ2-2	CASSRERANTGELFF
TRBV3-1	TRBJ2-1	CASSQGAGRNEQFF
TRBV20-1	TRBJ2-1	CSAQLSPNEQFF
TRBV12-3/TRBV12-4	TRBJ1-3	CASSDLTGKGNTIYF
TRBV12-3/TRBV12-4	TRBJ2-5	CASSPGGFGETQYF
TRBV12-3/TRBV12-4	TRBJ1-1	CASRKRRDSTNTEAFF
TRBV20-1	TRBJ2-1	CSASRRTTPEQFF
TRBV19	TRBJ1-3	CASSISARSGNTIYF
TRBV6-1	TRBJ2-7	CASSDRQGLSYEQYF
TRBV4-1	TRBJ2-1	CASSQDQGSYNEQFF
TRBV7-2	TRBJ2-7	CASRRLSERQYF
TRBV27	TRBJ2-7	CASSFAGGIGQYF
TRBV24-1	TRBJ1-5	CATSGPGDQPQHF
TRBV30	TRBJ1-1	CAWRTPGGRLNTEAFF
TRBV20-1	TRBJ2-3	CSLGRGDTQYF
TRBV29-1	TRBJ1-4	CSVEDPRGTNEKLFF
TRBV15	TRBJ1-6	CATSSYNSPLHF
TRBV19	TRBJ2-3	CASSILGLAGGDTQYF
TRBV12-3/TRBV12-4	TRBJ2-7	CASSLRAGGISFYEQYF
TRBV28	TRBJ2-1	CASSLSSTTSEQFF
TRBV4-1	TRBJ1-5	CASSSVLAGTGGNQPQHF
TRBV12-3/TRBV12-4	TRBJ2-5	CASSLGPRETQYF
TRBV4-2	TRBJ2-3	CASSQDSSSDTQYF
TRBV24-1	TRBJ2-1	CATSETTPRDYNEQFF
TRBV6-5	TRBJ1-1	CASRLETGGTEAFF
TRBV15	TRBJ2-3	CATSRDPKRSSTDTQYF
TRBV6-6	TRBJ1-1	CASTLKVGTTEAFF
TRBV9	TRBJ2-7	CASSVRATSYEQYF
TRBV28	TRBJ2-7	CASLRRGYEQYF
TRBV12-3/TRBV12-4	TRBJ2-1	CASSDRYNEQFF
TRBV7-8	TRBJ2-7	CASSFSGTSGRFYEQYF
TRBV4-2	TRBJ1-1	CASSQEAGRTEAFF
TRBV6-5	TRBJ2-1	CASSYSRDERNRFF
TRBV6-2/TRBV6-3	TRBJ2-5	CASSGRATSGKETQYF
TRBV4-1	TRBJ1-4	CASSQLLQGEKLFF
TRBV10-3	TRBJ2-1	CAIRGGAYNEQFF
TRBV2	TRBJ2-3	CASRRTGVNTDTQYF
TRBV6-5	TRBJ2-1	CASRKTGGHNEQFF
TRBV7-9	TRBJ1-1	CASSFRDRGRPMNTEAFF
TRBV20-1	TRBJ2-1	CSARGLESHNEQFF
TRBV25-1	TRBJ2-2	CASSVNFGQASFGGELFF
TRBV7-2	TRBJ1-1	CASSSQRNRNTEAFF
TRBV29-1	TRBJ2-1	CSVEDTLAGEVDEQFF
TRBV14	TRBJ2-1	CASSLGQGIGEQFF
TRBV5-1	TRBJ2-2	CASSFDRAGTGELFF
TRBV12-3/TRBV12-4	TRBJ2-2	CASSFRSGELFF
TRBV20-1	TRBJ1-1	CSALGNINTEAFF
TRBV5-6	TRBJ2-3	CASSPGQRTTDTQYF
TRBV15	TRBJ2-5	CATSNEGIGARETQYF
TRBV20-1	TRBJ2-2	CSARFITGELFF